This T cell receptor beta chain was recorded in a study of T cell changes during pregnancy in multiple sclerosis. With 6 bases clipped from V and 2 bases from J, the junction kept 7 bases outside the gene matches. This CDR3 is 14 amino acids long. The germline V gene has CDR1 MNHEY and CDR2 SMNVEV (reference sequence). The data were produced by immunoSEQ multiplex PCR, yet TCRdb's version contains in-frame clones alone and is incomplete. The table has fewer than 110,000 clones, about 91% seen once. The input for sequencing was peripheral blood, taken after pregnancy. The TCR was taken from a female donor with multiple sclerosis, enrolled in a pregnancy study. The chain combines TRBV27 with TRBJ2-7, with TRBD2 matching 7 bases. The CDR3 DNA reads TGTGCCAGCAGACTCCGGGAGGTAGCCTACGAGCAGTACTTC. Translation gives CASRLREVAYEQYF.